The next 9 T cell receptor beta chains were all read from a single sample in a study of cytomegalovirus exposure and HLA in healthy donors. Primers included in the PCR were 60 Vbeta and 13 Jbeta primers. Sequencing used immunoSEQ multiplex PCR; TCRdb keeps in-frame clones, though not all of them. The sample includes over 200,000 clones, approximately 70% of them seen just once. Material for sequencing was PBMCs. The receptors here all came from a man aged 35 to 55 in good health and CMV-seropositive.

J is TRBJ2-2 and V is TRBV14; 12 nucleotides align to TRBD1. This CDR3 has 19 residues. CDR1 and CDR2 (germline): SGHDN, FVKESK. Trimming took 3 bases from V and 6 from J; bases not matched to a gene: 14. CDR3 in DNA: TGTGCCAGCAGCCACCCTGGGGGACAGGGGGCGTGGTTTCCCGGGGAGCTGTTTTTT. This sequence encodes CASSHPGGQGAWFPGELFF.

A note on this clone: One junction end disagrees with the germline gene, perhaps due to a read error. J is TRBJ2-4 and V is TRBV5-6, with D perhaps TRBD2 (6 bases). This CDR3 comprises 15 residues. CDR1 and CDR2 from the germline V gene are SGHDT and YYEEEE. The CDR3: CASSSSGGAENIQYF. Written as DNA, the CDR3 is TGTGCCAGCAGTTCTTCCGGGGGAGCCGAAAACATTCAGTACTTC.

The rearrangement links TRBV11-1 to TRBJ2-3, with no clear D. The germline V and J ends were trimmed by 3 bases and 1 base, with 11 bases remaining between them. The CDR3 consists of 15 residues. Germline V gene data show CDR1 as SGHAT and CDR2 as FQDESV (reference sequence). The CDR3 loop is CASSFSLQGTDTQYF. The CDR3 DNA reads TGTGCCAGCAGCTTTTCCTTGCAGGGCACAGATACGCAGTATTTT.

The chain joins TRBV6-1 to TRBJ1-2; D is unresolved. The V end was cut by 4 bases, the J end by 0 bases, with 9 bases between. CDR3 length: 14 residues. Germline CDR1 is MNHNS and CDR2 is SASEGT. The CDR3 sequence is CASSVTVANYGYTF. DNA of the CDR3: TGTGCCAGCAGTGTAACAGTAGCTAACTATGGCTACACCTTC.

J is TRBJ2-3 and V is TRBV6-1; 7 bases are shared with TRBD2. Germline V gene data show CDR1 as MNHNS and CDR2 as SASEGT. The CDR3 totals 16 residues. With 4 bases clipped from V and 2 bases from J, the junction kept 9 bases outside the gene matches. The CDR3 region is CASSGSRGDYTDTQYF. As DNA, the CDR3 is TGTGCCAGCAGTGGAAGTCGCGGGGACTACACAGATACGCAGTATTTT.

The J gene is TRBJ2-1, the V gene TRBV4-1; 8 bases agree with TRBD2. With 1 base clipped from V and 2 bases from J, the junction kept 4 bases outside the gene matches. Germline CDR1 MGHRA, CDR2 YSYEKL. The CDR3 is 16 residues long. In nucleotides, the CDR3 is TGCGCCAGCAGCCAAGTACTAGCGGTCACCTACAATGAGCAGTTCTTC. Translation gives CASSQVLAVTYNEQFF.

This clone was recorded only once. Distinct nucleotide sequences in the sample also encode this CDR3. V is TRBV9 and J is TRBJ1-1; 8 bases align to TRBD1. Germline loops: CDR1 SGDLS, CDR2 YYNGEE. The CDR3 consists of 14 residues. V lost 3 bases to trimming and J lost 4 bases; unmatched junction nucleotides: 5. The CDR3 here is CASSEDRVGTEAFF. The CDR3 nucleotides are TGTGCCAGCAGCGAGGACAGGGTAGGCACTGAAGCTTTCTTT.

V usage is TRBV5-4 and J usage is TRBJ2-3; 8 positions match TRBD2. After removal of 1 base from V and 2 bases from J, the junction contained 3 bases not matched to a gene. The CDR3 contains 15 residues. Germline V CDR1 and CDR2: SGHNT, YYREEE (reference sequence). The CDR3 coding sequence is TGTGCCAGCAGCTTGCCGGGGGGGTTCACAGATACGCAGTATTTT. It codes for CASSLPGGFTDTQYF. Combining the CDR3 with reference TRBV5-4 and TRBJ2-3 gives the whole variable domain ETGVTQSPTHLIKTRGQQVTLRCSSQSGHNTVSWYQQALGQGPQFIFQYYREEENGRGNFPPRFSGLQFPNYSSELNVNALELDDSALYLCASSLPGGFTDTQYFGPGTRLTVL.

This clone was detected a few times. The chain links TRBV27 to TRBJ2-5; weak D call: TRBD1 (6 bases). CDR1 and CDR2 (germline): MNHEY, SMNVEV (reference sequence). Trimming removed 3 bases at V and 2 bases at J, with 13 bases between. The CDR3 runs 15 residues. The CDR3 DNA is TGTGCCAGCAGTTTCCTCACCGACAGGCAAGAGACCCAGTACTTC. Its protein product is CASSFLTDRQETQYF.